This T cell receptor beta chain comes out of a study of cytomegalovirus exposure and HLA in healthy donors (dated 2017 in TCRdb). Describing the broader study: According to an earlier analysis of a few hundred of the donors, roughly 180 million T cells yielded over 90 million unique TCR beta sequences and approximately 300 Gb of sequence data. An early release that covered 640 HLA-typed donors contained approximately 300 gigabases of sequencing data and approximately 85 million unique TCR sequences. About 5 DR-DQ haplotypes were handled as single units for association and clustering, since linkage in the cohort was strong. The number of donors typed differed by locus, with about 629-630 for A, B, C, DRB1 and DQB1, over 500 for DQA1, 600 to 610 for DPA1, and some 440 for DPB1. In a later analysis, previously published TCR beta repertoires from 500 to 750 donors were re-analyzed and high-resolution HLA genotyping was added so that TCR occurrence patterns could be studied. A later genetic analysis used genome-wide SNP genotypes for about 65% of the 666 donors, treating that subset as a discovery cohort. Donor age, sex, ethnicity and CMV serostatus were compiled together with the repertoire data. Both class I and class II loci were covered by HLA typing, at four-digit resolution. All discovery cohort repertoires had been generated on a single sequencing platform. Of the roughly 400 genotyped donors, 65% to 90% fell in the genetic ancestry cluster associated with self-reported Caucasian donors. An earlier analysis of 587 of the donors applied high-throughput TCR beta sequencing to assess whether each TCR beta V gene segment acted as functional or pseudogenic. The study profiled the T cell repertoires of hundreds of subjects by immunosequencing and related them to cytomegalovirus serostatus. In addition to the first cohort of 666 subjects, a separate validation cohort of 120 different subjects was used. To predict cytomegalovirus infection status, the study brought together high-throughput TCR immunosequencing, statistical association of individual TCRs with disease status, and machine learning. Rather than drawing on any new phenotypic data, the later analysis identified candidate immune exposures from TCR beta sequences and the way those sequences occurred across donors. The study aimed to test whether cataloging public T cell receptors could reveal signatures of past pathogen exposure. On average, over 200,000 unique TCR beta nucleotide sequences were sequenced per donor among a few hundred genotyped donors of the cohort, with roughly 18% of those sequences being non-productive.

In its sample, this clone was seen a few times. Its antigen is unknown. The input lacks base qualities; no much larger clone sits a single base away. V is pared back by 0 bases and J by 7 bases, with 15 bases lying between the germline termini. The germline V gene (reference sequence) provides CDR1 GTSNPN and CDR2 SVGIG. Spanning cysteine to phenylalanine, the CDR3 consists of 14 amino acids. Just the 42-base CDR3 DNA is kept, in frame starting at base 1. The cohort was made up of roughly 670 healthy bone marrow donors. At the time of sampling, every cohort member was nominally healthy, though immune exposures that went unrecorded were likely present. The donor tested CMV seropositive and was one of the 289 seropositive cohort members. Each donor provided a peripheral blood sample, and peripheral blood mononuclear cells were used for TCR beta sequencing. Genomic DNA extraction from the blood cell samples was performed with the Qiagen DNeasy Blood Extraction Kit.

General findings and caveats noted by the study authors: Some IMGT-functional V segments, including TRBV6-2 and TRBV6-3, could not be distinguished by the 87-base-pair reads and were therefore excluded. A later analysis found that HLA-associated TCR beta chains were more clonally expanded and had lower generation probabilities than equally common non-associated chains. Linkage disequilibrium might explain the correlated functional status among segregating V segments, but an unknown experimental factor could not be excluded. In a later genetic analysis, a missense DCLRE1C variant was associated with V-gene and J-gene trimming of TCR beta chains, and the association was replicated in an independent cohort. Most CMV-associated TCR beta chains appeared to be HLA-restricted in a later analysis, and the HLA associations seemed to be driven largely by CMV exposure. When HLA alleles, especially DR and DQ, strongly co-occurred, attributing TCR associations to individual alleles was difficult. About 17 rarely observed V segments, including chromosome 9 orphons, were excluded from the earlier analysis of 550 to 700 of the donors because counts were too low. The presence/absence analyses assumed that sequencing depth was roughly uniform across donors, and that assumption may not be true. According to a later analysis, TCR association rates differed among HLA loci, with DRB1 alleles showing the most associated TCRs and HLA-C alleles showing the fewest. According to a later genetic analysis, donors in an Asian-associated ancestry cluster had fewer N-insertions in productive TCRs than the approximately 650-donor mean. A later analysis associated about 17,000 TCR beta sequences with specific HLA alleles at a false discovery rate of 0.05. The sequencing pipeline was judged likely to have produced a cluster of highly shared sequence variants as a technical artifact. This cohort had only TCR beta chains sequenced, and the lack of alpha or paired-chain data limited which features could be detected. A total of 150 to 200 TCR beta chains were listed by the study as associated with cytomegalovirus. For the cohort, immune exposure information was limited to CMV serostatus. Because some donors lacked HLA typing at each locus, the association tests relied only on the typed subset. In a later analysis, several top co-occurrence clusters were reported to appear linked to parvovirus B19, influenza, CMV and Epstein-Barr virus. According to the authors, the approach could potentially be generalized to other disease states and immunological phenotypes. Most TCR sequences were seen in very few donors, while some public TCRs were found in many individuals. In both the original and validation cohorts, the classifier was reported to diagnose cytomegalovirus status with high specificity and sensitivity. A further reported finding was that TCR beta sequences accurately predicted the HLA-A and HLA-B alleles for most subjects in the first cohort. A few of the identified cytomegalovirus-associated TCR beta chains were confirmed in vitro to be specific for cytomegalovirus antigens. An earlier analysis of approximately 590 of the donors showed that most TCR beta V segments appeared in productive rearrangements either about 87% or about 30% of the time, which broadly matched IMGT annotations.

Preparation of the library involved the immunoSEQ multiplex PCR assay. For the multiplex PCR, a mixture combining 60 forward primers for TCR Vbeta segments and 13 reverse primers for TCR Jbeta segments was used. A multiplex PCR assay on genomic DNA amplified the CDR3 region of rearranged TCR beta genes. Amplified TCR beta libraries were sequenced as 87-base-pair reads on the Illumina HiSeq System. Concerning the study's data processing: A later analysis tallied about 77 million unique TCR beta chains across the 666 repertoires, and around 10 million of those chains were shared by two or more donors. To remove PCR and sequencing errors, raw reads were error-corrected and collapsed into unique sequences using a nearest-neighbor algorithm that merged closely related sequences. CDR3 sequences were aligned to IMGT reference sequences to assign V, D and J gene segments. For a sequence to be retained, at least a six-nucleotide match to both a V gene segment and a J gene segment was required. Rearrangements were called productive when the CDR3 lacked stop codons and stayed in frame with V and J; all others were non-productive. Following IMGT convention, CDR3 was defined as the stretch from the second conserved V-encoded cysteine up to the conserved J-encoded phenylalanine. Sequences without an unambiguous match to a single V gene segment were excluded from the earlier analysis of 587 of the donors. An earlier analysis of 587 of the donors classified V segments as functional when productive rearrangements were above 56.7% and as segregating when the standard deviation between donors was above 5%. A statistical classification framework was built for diagnosing cytomegalovirus status from the catalog of TCR beta chain sequences. V and J gene assignment, in a later analysis, came from comparing TCR nucleotide sequences with IMGT/GENE-DB human TR gene sequences. In a later analysis, CDR3 sequences and most-parsimonious VDJ recombination scenarios were assigned using the TCRdist pipeline. In a later analysis, every TCR beta chain was defined by the combination of its CDR3 amino acid sequence and its V-gene family, and reads without a unique V-gene family were dropped. In a later analysis, 450 to 600 highly shared, low-generation-probability nucleotide sequences were removed to address suspected cross-contamination and a sequencing artifact. For each public chain, a later analysis derived a clonal expansion index from normalized ranks of inferred template counts within each repertoire. In a later analysis, generation probabilities were computed using a VDJ recombination model fitted to out-of-frame rearrangements, and the results were checked against IGoR. In a later analysis, hypergeometric tests were used to score TCR-TCR, TCR-HLA and TCR-CMV co-occurrence, with a repertoire-size bias correction applied to TCR pairs. In a later analysis, false discovery rates were estimated by permuting HLA or CMV assignments 20 times. In a later analysis, co-occurring TCRs were grouped using DBSCAN, and TCRdist sequence similarity was added for clustering within HLA-allele-positive subsets. Repertoires with fewer than 30,000 or more than 120,000 public chains were left out of co-occurrence clustering, as were a few repertoires with anomalous nucleotide sharing. TCRdb's version of the immuneACCESS table is confined to in-frame rearrangements and falls short of the full clone set. An unresolved V gene accounts for under half of the shortfall where checked; the remainder is of unknown origin. Clone size and the V and J calls come from that table; the DNA yielded D and trimming. The sample data list over 100,000 clones, and about 76% of these were observed just once. The ten most abundant clones make up 6.6% of the sample.

The chain uses TRBV30 and TRBJ1-2; no D gene call is confident. The sequencing sample was made of PBMCs. This TCR was sampled from a man between 35 and 55 years old in good health and CMV-seropositive. The CDR3 protein: CAWSVRGTRGGYTF. The DNA is as follows: TGTGCCTGGAGTGTACGAGGAACTCGGGGTGGCTACACCTTC. Extended through the reference TRBV30 and TRBJ1-2 proteins, this CDR3 yields the full variable domain: SQTIHQWPATLVQPVGSPLSLECTVEGTSNPNLYWYRQAAGRGLQLLFYSVGIGQISSEVPQNLSASRPQDRQFILSSKKLLLSDSGFYLCAWSVRGTRGGYTFGSGTRLTVV.